This T cell receptor (beta chain) emerged from a study of T-cell memory formation after mild COVID-19. Sample barcodes and UMIs were carried by the TCR alpha and TCR beta cDNA libraries that 5'RACE generated with constant-segment primers. TCRdb analysed the 5' RACE reads with MiXCR anew, one entry per CDR3 protein. The data hold tens of thousands of distinct CDR3 sequences, with approximately 30% observed a single time. A few counts support this clonotype. The CDR3 consists of 16 residues. CDR1 and CDR2 from the germline V gene are SGHAT and FQNNGV. The ends were cut back, 2 bases at V and 1 base at J, with 14 bases in the middle.

The TCR was taken from a man between 18 and 35 years old who had mild COVID-19 (a few samples of this study predate the infection). Cell type and time point are not known. The sequencing input was PBMCs or a T cell subset sorted from them (not recorded which). The gene calls are TRBV11-2 and TRBJ2-5, with D possibly matching TRBD2 (7 bases). The DNA for the CDR3 is TGTGCCAGCAGCTTATTGGGGGGGGGCCTCCAAGAGACCCAGTACTTC. This translates into CASSLLGGGLQETQYF.